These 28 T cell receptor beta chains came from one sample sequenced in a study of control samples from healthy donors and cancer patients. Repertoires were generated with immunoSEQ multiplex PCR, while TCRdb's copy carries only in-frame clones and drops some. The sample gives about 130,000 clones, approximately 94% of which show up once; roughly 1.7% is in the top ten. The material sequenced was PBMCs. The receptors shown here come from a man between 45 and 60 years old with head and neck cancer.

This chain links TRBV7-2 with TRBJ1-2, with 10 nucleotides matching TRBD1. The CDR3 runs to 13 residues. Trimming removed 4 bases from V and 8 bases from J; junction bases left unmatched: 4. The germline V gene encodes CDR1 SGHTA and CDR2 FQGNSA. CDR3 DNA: TGTGCCAGCAGCTCCGGGACAGGGGACGGCTACACCTTC. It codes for CASSSGTGDGYTF. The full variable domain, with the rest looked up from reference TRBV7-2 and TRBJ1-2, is GAGVSQSPSNKVTEKGKDVELRCDPISGHTALYWYRQSLGQGLEFLIYFQGNSAPDKSGLPSDRFSAERTGGSVSTLTIQRTQQEDSAVYLCASSSGTGDGYTFGSGTRLTVV.

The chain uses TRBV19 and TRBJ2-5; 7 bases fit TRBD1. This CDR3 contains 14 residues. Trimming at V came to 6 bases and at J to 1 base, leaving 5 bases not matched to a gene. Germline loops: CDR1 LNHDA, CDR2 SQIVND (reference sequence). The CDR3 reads CASRRRQGQETQYF. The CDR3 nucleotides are TGTGCCAGTAGGCGTCGACAGGGCCAAGAGACCCAGTACTTC.

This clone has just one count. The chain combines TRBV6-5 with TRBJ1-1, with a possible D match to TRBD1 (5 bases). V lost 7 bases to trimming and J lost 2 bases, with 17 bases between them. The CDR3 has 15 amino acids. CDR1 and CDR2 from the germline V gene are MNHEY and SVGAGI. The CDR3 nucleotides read TGTGCCAGCACCCAAGCAGGCAGGGCTAACACTGAAGCTTTCTTT. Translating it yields CASTQAGRANTEAFF.

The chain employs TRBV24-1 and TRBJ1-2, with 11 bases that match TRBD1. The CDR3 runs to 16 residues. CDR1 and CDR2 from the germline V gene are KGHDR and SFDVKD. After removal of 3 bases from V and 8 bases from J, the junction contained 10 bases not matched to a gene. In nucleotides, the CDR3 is TGTGCCACCAGTGATGCCCGGACAGGGGGCGCGGAAGGCTACACCTTC. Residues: CATSDARTGGAEGYTF.

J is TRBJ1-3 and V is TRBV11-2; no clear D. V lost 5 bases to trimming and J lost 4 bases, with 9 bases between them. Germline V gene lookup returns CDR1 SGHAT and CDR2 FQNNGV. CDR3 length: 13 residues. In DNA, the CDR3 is TGTGCCAGCAGCCCCCTAGGAGGAAACACCATATATTTT. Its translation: CASSPLGGNTIYF.

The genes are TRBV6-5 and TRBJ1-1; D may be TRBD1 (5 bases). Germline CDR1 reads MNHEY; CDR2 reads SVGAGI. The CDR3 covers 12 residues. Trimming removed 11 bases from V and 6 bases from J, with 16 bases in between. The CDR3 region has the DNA TGTGCCCGGTCCAAGTGGGGCTCTGAAGCTTTCTTT. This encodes CARSKWGSEAFF.

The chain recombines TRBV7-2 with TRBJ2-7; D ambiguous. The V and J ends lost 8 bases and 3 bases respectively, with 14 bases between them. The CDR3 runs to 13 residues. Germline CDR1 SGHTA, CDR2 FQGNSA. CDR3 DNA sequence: TGTGCCAGCGGAACGGGTTCCAGCTACGAGCAGTACTTC. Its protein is CASGTGSSYEQYF. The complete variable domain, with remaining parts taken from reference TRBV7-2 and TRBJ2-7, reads GAGVSQSPSNKVTEKGKDVELRCDPISGHTALYWYRQSLGQGLEFLIYFQGNSAPDKSGLPSDRFSAERTGGSVSTLTIQRTQQEDSAVYLCASGTGSSYEQYFGPGTRLTVT.

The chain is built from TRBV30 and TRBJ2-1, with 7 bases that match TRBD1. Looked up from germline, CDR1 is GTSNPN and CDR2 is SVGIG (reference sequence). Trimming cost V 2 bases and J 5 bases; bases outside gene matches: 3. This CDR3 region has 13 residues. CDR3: CAWSSGTDNEQFF. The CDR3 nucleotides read TGTGCCTGGAGTTCGGGGACAGACAATGAGCAGTTCTTC.

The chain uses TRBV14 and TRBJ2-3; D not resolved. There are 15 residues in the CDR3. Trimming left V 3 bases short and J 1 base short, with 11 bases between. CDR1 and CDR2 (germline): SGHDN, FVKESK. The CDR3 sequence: CASSHLVSRTDTQYF. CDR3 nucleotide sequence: TGTGCCAGCAGCCATCTGGTTTCTCGCACAGATACGCAGTATTTT.

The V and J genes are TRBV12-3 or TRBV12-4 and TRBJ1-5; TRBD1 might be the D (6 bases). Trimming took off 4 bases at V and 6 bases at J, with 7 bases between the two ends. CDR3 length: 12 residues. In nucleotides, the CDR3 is TGTGCCAGCAGTTCCAGGGGTCAGCCCCAGCATTTT. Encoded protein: CASSSRGQPQHF.

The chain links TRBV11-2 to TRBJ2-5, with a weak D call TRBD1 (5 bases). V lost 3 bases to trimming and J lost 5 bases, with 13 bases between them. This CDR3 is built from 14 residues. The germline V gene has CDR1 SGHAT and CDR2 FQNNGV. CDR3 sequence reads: CASSFAGLEETQYF. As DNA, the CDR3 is TGTGCCAGCAGCTTCGCAGGGTTAGAGGAGACCCAGTACTTC.

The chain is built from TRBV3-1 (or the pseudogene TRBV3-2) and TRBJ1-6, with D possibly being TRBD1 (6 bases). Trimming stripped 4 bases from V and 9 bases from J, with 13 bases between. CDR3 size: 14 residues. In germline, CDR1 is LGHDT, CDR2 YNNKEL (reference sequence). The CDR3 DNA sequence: TGTGCCAGCAGCCGCAGGGGATCTAGTTCACCCCTCCACTTT. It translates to CASSRRGSSSPLHF.

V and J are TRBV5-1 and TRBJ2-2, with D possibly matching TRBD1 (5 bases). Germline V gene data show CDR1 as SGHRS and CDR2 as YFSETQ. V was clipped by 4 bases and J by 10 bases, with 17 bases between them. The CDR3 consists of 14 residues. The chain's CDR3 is CASSARQMEEELFF. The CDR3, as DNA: TGCGCCAGCAGCGCTAGACAGATGGAAGAGGAGCTGTTTTTT.

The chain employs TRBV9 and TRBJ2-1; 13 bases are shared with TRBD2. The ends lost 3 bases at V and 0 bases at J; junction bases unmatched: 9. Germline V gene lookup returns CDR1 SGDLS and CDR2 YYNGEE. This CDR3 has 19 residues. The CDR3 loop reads CASSARLAGGAGSYNEQFF. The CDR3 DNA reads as TGTGCCAGCAGCGCTCGACTAGCGGGGGGCGCAGGCTCCTACAATGAGCAGTTCTTC.

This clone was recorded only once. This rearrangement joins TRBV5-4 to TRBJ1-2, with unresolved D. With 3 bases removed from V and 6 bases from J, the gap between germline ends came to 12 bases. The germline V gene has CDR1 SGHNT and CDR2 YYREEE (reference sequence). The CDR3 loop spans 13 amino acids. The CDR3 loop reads CASSSDGTHGYTF. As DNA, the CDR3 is TGTGCCAGCAGCTCAGACGGCACACATGGCTACACCTTC.

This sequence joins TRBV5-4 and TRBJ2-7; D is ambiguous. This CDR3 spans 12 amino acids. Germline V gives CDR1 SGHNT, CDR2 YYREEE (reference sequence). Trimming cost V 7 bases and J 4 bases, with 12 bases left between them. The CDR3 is CASSQAPYEQYF. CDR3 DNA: TGTGCCAGCTCCCAGGCTCCTTACGAGCAGTACTTC.

CDR3 coding DNA: TGTGCCAGCAAATACGGGGGCCTGAACACTGAAGCTTTCTTT. The encoded protein is CASKYGGLNTEAFF. The genes are TRBV6-5 and TRBJ1-1; the D gene is possibly TRBD1 (6 bases). CDR1 is MNHEY and CDR2 is SVGAGI in the germline V gene. V was trimmed by 7 bases and J by 0 bases, leaving 12 bases between them. The CDR3 totals 14 residues.

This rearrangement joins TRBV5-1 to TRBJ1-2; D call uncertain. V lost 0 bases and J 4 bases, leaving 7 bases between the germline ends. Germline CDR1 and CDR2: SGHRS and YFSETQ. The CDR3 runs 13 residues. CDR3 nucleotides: TGCGCCAGCAGCTTGGCAGAGTCCTATGGCTACACCTTC. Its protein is CASSLAESYGYTF.

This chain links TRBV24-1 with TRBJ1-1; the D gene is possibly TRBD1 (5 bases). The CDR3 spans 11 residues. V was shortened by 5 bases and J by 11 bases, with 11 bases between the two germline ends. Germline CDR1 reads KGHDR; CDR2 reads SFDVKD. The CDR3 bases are TGTGCCACCAGTGGGGGGGGGATGGCTTTCTTT. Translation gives CATSGGGMAFF.

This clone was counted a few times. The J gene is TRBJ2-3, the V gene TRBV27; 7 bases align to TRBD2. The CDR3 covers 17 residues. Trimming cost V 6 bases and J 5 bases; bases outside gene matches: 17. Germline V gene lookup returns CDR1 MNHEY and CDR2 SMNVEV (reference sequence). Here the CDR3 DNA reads TGTGCCAGCAGCTCGGGAAATGGGCGGGGGAATGTAGATACGCAGTATTTT. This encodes CASSSGNGRGNVDTQYF.

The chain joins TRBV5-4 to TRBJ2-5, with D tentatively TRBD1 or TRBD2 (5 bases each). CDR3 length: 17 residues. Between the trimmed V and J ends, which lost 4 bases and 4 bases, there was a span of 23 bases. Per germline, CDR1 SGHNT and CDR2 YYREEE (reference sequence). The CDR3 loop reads CASSEDLTVSGGETQYF. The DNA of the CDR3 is TGTGCCAGCAGCGAGGATCTGACAGTTTCTGGGGGAGAGACCCAGTACTTC.

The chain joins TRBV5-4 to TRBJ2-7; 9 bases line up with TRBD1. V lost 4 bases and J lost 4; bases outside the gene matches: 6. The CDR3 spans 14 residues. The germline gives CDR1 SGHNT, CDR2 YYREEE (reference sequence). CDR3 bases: TGTGCCAGCAGCATACAGGGGGCGTATTACGAGCAGTACTTC. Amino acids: CASSIQGAYYEQYF.

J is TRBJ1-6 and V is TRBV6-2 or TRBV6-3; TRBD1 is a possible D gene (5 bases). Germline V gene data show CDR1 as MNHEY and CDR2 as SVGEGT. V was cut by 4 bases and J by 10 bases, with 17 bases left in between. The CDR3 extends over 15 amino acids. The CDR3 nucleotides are TGTGCCAGCAGTTTCCGAGGGGAACAGACCTCACCCCTCCACTTT. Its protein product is CASSFRGEQTSPLHF.

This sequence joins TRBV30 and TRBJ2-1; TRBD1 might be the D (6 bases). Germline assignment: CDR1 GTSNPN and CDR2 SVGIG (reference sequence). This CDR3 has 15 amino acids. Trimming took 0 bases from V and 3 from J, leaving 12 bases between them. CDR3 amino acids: CAWSVGGRDYNEQFF. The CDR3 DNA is TGTGCCTGGAGTGTAGGGGGAAGGGACTACAATGAGCAGTTCTTC.

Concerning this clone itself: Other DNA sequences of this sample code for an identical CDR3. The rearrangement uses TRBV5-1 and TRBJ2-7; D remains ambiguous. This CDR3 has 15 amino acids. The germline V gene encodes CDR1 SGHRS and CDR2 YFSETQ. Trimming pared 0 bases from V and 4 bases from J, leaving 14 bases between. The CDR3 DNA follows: TGCGCCAGCAGCTTGGACCGGGCGCCTCAGTACGAGCAGTACTTC. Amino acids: CASSLDRAPQYEQYF.

Here the CDR3 reads CATSDTLKRHEQFF. The CDR3, as DNA: TGTGCCACCAGTGACACACTCAAACGGCATGAGCAGTTCTTC. This chain uses TRBV24-1 with TRBJ2-1, with D hard to call. Germline V lookup: CDR1 KGHDR, CDR2 SFDVKD. V lost 4 bases and J lost 8, with 14 bases in between. The CDR3 length is 14 residues.

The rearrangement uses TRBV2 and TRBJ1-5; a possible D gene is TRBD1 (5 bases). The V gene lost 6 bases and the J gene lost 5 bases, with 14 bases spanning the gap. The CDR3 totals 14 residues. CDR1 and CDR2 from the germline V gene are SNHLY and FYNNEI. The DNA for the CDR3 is TGTGCCAGCAGGACCAGGGTACAGGATCAGCCCCAGCATTTT. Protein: CASRTRVQDQPQHF.

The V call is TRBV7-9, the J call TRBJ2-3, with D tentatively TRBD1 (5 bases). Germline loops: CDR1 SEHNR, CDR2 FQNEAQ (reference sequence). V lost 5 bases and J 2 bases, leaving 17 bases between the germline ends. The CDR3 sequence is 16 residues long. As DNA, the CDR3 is TGTGCCAGCAGCCCTCCCGGTGGGGCGAACACAGATACGCAGTATTTT. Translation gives CASSPPGGANTDTQYF.